This record covers a single T cell receptor beta chain. Its target is not known. The sample belongs to a study of response to subunit inactivated influenza vaccine. Overall study results and limits: New T cells are recruited in small numbers by each seasonal influenza vaccination, according to the authors' suggestion.

Germline lookup yields CDR1 LGHDT and CDR2 YNNKEL (reference sequence). V was cut by 5 bases and J by 1 base, with 19 bases left in between. The CDR3 is 17 amino acids. TCRdb fed the RT-PCR reads into MiXCR, producing one record per CDR3 protein. The sample holds some 500,000 distinct CDR3 sequences, over 10% seen once. The TCR was taken from a man aged 50 to 59 who received an inactivated influenza vaccine. This material consisted of PBMCs from blood, taken roughly 45 days after vaccination. The chain couples TRBV3-1 to TRBJ2-3; D gene ambiguous. The CDR3 sequence: CASSSEVWVWGTDTQYF. Written as DNA, the CDR3 is TGTGCCAGCAGCTCCGAGGTTTGGGTTTGGGGCACAGATACGCAGTATTTT.